The 14 T cell receptor beta chains in this list originate from one sample, sequenced in a study of cytomegalovirus exposure and HLA in healthy donors. The PCR contained 60 Vbeta and 13 Jbeta primers. Generated by immunoSEQ multiplex PCR, the TCRdb table keeps only in-frame clones and is missing some. The table records 120,000 to 150,000 clones, around a tenth of them present only once. Material for sequencing was PBMCs. All receptors derive from a male donor in good health and CMV-seronegative.

This chain uses TRBV29-1 with TRBJ1-2, with TRBD1 matching 7 bases. CDR1 SQVTM and CDR2 ANQGSEA come from the germline V gene. Germline trimming cut 7 bases from V and 3 bases from J; bases unmatched to any gene: 5. This CDR3 spans 12 amino acids. The CDR3: CSDTGQDYGYTF. CDR3 nucleotide sequence: TGCAGCGACACAGGACAGGACTATGGCTACACCTTC.

The chain combines TRBV21-1 with TRBJ2-7; TRBD1 reflects the table's D call only, with no check against the DNA. TRBV21-1 is classified as a pseudogene. CDR3 length: 18 residues. The chain's CDR3 is CASSNKHTTGQGAYEQYF. CDR3 nucleotide sequence: TGTGCCAGCAGCAACAAACACACGACGGGACAGGGGGCTTACGAGCAGTACTTC.

V usage is TRBV30 and J usage is TRBJ1-1; D possibly corresponds to TRBD1 (6 bases). The germline gives CDR1 GTSNPN, CDR2 SVGIG (reference sequence). The CDR3 loop spans 17 amino acids. V lost 2 bases and J 5 bases, leaving 24 bases between the germline ends. The chain's CDR3 is CAWSSDGRGRGRTEAFF. The CDR3 DNA reads TGTGCCTGGAGTTCTGATGGGAGGGGCAGGGGACGGACTGAAGCTTTCTTT.

The V and J genes are TRBV11-2 and TRBJ1-4, with 9 nucleotides matching TRBD1. From germline, CDR1 is SGHAT and CDR2 FQNNGV. Trimming cost V 1 base and J 5 bases; bases outside gene matches: 5. There are 16 residues in the CDR3. The CDR3 region is CASSLGTGVGNEKLFF. The CDR3 nucleotides are TGTGCCAGCAGCTTAGGGACAGGGGTAGGAAATGAAAAACTGTTTTTT.

This chain joins TRBV6-1 and TRBJ2-2, with 8 bases that match TRBD2. The V segment lost 2 bases and the J segment 8 bases; nucleotides outside the gene matches: 10. Germline CDR1 reads MNHNS; CDR2 reads SASEGT. The CDR3 runs to 16 residues. The CDR3 bases are TGTGCCAGCAGTGAATTCGAGCGGGAGAGAGGGGGGGAGCTGTTTTTT. It specifies CASSEFERERGGELFF.

The chain combines TRBV9 with TRBJ2-7, with 8 bases fitting TRBD2. CDR1 and CDR2 (germline): SGDLS, YYNGEE. This CDR3 comprises 14 residues. V trimming: 3 bases; J trimming: 5 bases; junction bases outside the gene matches: 7. The CDR3 loop is CASSALGGLDEQYF. The CDR3, as DNA: TGTGCCAGCAGCGCTCTAGGGGGACTAGACGAGCAGTACTTC.

There are a few counts of this clone. This chain connects TRBV27 to TRBJ1-1, with D perhaps matching TRBD1 (5 bases). Germline V gives CDR1 MNHEY, CDR2 SMNVEV (reference sequence). V was clipped by 5 bases and J by 10 bases, with 14 bases between them. The CDR3 is made up of 12 amino acids. CDR3 sequence: CASSPPGARAFF. In nucleotides, the CDR3 is TGTGCCAGCAGTCCGCCTGGGGCGCGAGCTTTCTTT.

A few counts support this clone. This chain links TRBV7-9 with TRBJ2-1, with D possibly TRBD2 on 5 matching bases. CDR1 SEHNR and CDR2 FQNEAQ come from the germline V gene (reference sequence). V was pared by 5 bases and J by 11 bases, with 10 bases between. The CDR3 runs 11 residues. The CDR3, as DNA: TGTGCCAGCAGCCCCGCGGGCCAGCAGTTCTTC. It yields the protein CASSPAGQQFF.

The sample holds a few counts of this clone. V is TRBV28 and J is TRBJ2-2; D gene ambiguous. Trimming left V 2 bases short and J 7 bases short, with 8 bases between. CDR1 is MDHEN and CDR2 is SYDVKM in the germline V gene. This CDR3 is 13 amino acids long. Here the CDR3 reads CASSLARFGELFF. DNA for the CDR3: TGTGCCAGCAGTTTAGCTAGATTCGGGGAGCTGTTTTTT.

The V call is TRBV28, the J call TRBJ2-5; 8 nucleotides line up with TRBD2. Germline V gene data show CDR1 as MDHEN and CDR2 as SYDVKM. The CDR3 has 15 amino acids. The V and J ends lost 6 bases and 0 bases, in that order; junction bases with no gene match: 6. This CDR3 is CASSPGLGYQETQYF. CDR3 bases: TGTGCCAGCAGCCCGGGACTAGGGTACCAAGAGACCCAGTACTTC.

This clone was counted a single time. The chain is built from TRBV15 and TRBJ1-5; D is uncertain. Germline V gives CDR1 LNHNV, CDR2 YYDKDF (reference sequence). The CDR3 has 17 residues. Trimming removed 5 bases from V and 0 bases from J, with 17 bases in between. CDR3 coding DNA: TGTGCCACCAGCTTGGCCCGGGGAGACTATAGCAATCAGCCCCAGCATTTT. This translates into CATSLARGDYSNQPQHF.

This clone was detected a few times. The CDR3 loop is CASSPGDSENTEAFF. Here the CDR3 DNA reads TGTGCCAGTAGTCCAGGGGACAGTGAGAACACTGAAGCTTTCTTT. The chain combines TRBV19 with TRBJ1-1, with 7 positions matching TRBD1. Trimming cost V 5 bases and J 1 base; bases outside gene matches: 7. The CDR3 consists of 15 residues. Germline V gene lookup returns CDR1 LNHDA and CDR2 SQIVND (reference sequence).

This clone was detected once. V and J are TRBV7-2 and TRBJ2-3; 7 bases match TRBD1. Germline V lookup: CDR1 SGHTA, CDR2 FQGNSA. The CDR3 has 17 residues. V was pared by 2 bases and J by 5 bases, with 13 bases of the junction left unmatched. The chain's CDR3 is CASSLTGDGRAGDTQYF. The CDR3 coding sequence is TGTGCCAGCAGCTTAACAGGGGATGGGCGGGCCGGAGATACGCAGTATTTT.

This clone was found a few times. The chain recombines TRBV2 with TRBJ2-1; D is uncertain. The CDR3 runs to 11 residues. V was clipped by 7 bases and J by 3 bases, with 4 bases between them. Germline V gene data show CDR1 as SNHLY and CDR2 as FYNNEI. CDR3 DNA: TGTGCCAGCATCTACTACAATGAGCAGTTCTTC. Its protein is CASIYYNEQFF.